What follows is one TCR beta chain and its context. This CDR3 is also generated by other DNA sequences in the sample. The repertoire was sequenced with immunoSEQ multiplex PCR; TCRdb's copy has only in-frame clones and lacks some. The table has more than 140,000 clones, under 95% seen once. The sample originates from a study of control samples from healthy donors and cancer patients. The CDR3 has 14 amino acids. The ends were cut back, 3 bases at V and 0 bases at J, with 5 bases in the middle. Germline V gene lookup returns CDR1 KGHDR and CDR2 SFDVKD. This clonotype was sampled from a man between 18 and 29 years old in good health. The J gene is TRBJ1-5, the V gene TRBV24-1; D perhaps matches TRBD1 (5 bases). Sequencing input: blood. CDR3 region: CATSDRGSNQPQHF. DNA for the CDR3: TGTGCCACCAGTGATAGGGGTAGCAATCAGCCCCAGCATTTT.